This T cell receptor (beta chain) was recovered during a study of CD8 T cells in ankylosing spondylitis. Findings of the study overall: Researchers report that disease-linked clones proved CD8+ and relatively rare in peripheral blood. A motif in TCR beta, a set of roughly 8 highly homologous variants, appeared characteristic of ankylosing spondylitis blood. From matched ankylosing spondylitis synovial fluid, disease-linked clones were reportedly recovered at significantly enriched levels.

MiXCR was run by TCRdb on the 5' RACE reads, yielding one entry per CDR3 protein. The table records under 450,000 distinct CDR3 sequences, 20% to 25% of them present only once. Unmatched junction bases numbered 6, after V lost 3 bases and J lost 13 bases. CDR1 and CDR2 (germline): DFQATT, SNEGSKA (reference sequence). The CDR3 loop spans 11 amino acids. This clonotype showed up just a few times. Its antigen remains unidentified. The receptor was derived from a male donor with ankylosing spondylitis or in good health (not recorded which). The source material was blood, either unsorted or a sorted T cell fraction (not recorded which). The chain employs TRBV20-1 and TRBJ2-1; 7 bases fit TRBD1. The chain's CDR3 is CSASNRGEQFF. In DNA, the CDR3 is TGCAGTGCTAGTAACAGGGGCGAACAGTTCTTC.